The clone carrying this T cell receptor beta chain appeared many times. Its antigen remains unknown. The entry originates in a study of Graves' ophthalmopathy and Graves' hyperthyroidism. RNA transcripts yielded amplified TCR beta CDR3 regions. Second-round multiplex PCR came after first-round RT-PCR with HTBI primers. From the multiplex PCR reads, TCRdb called clonotypes with MiXCR, one entry per CDR3 protein. The sample holds around 1,000,000 distinct CDR3 sequences, 35% to 40% seen once. V shed 1 base, J shed 5 bases, and the junction held 2 bases outside the gene matches. The CDR3 totals 15 residues. The germline gives CDR1 LNHNV, CDR2 YYDKDF (reference sequence). General study results and limits: A model built from 13 signatures distinguished ophthalmopathy from stable hyperthyroidism with 85% to 90% sensitivity and around 81% specificity.

The V call is TRBV15, the J call TRBJ1-4; 9 nucleotides align to TRBD1. The source is an adult man with Graves' hyperthyroidism. The specimen was peripheral blood or thyroid tissue (not recorded which). CDR3 DNA: TGTGCCACCAGCAGAGCCGGGACAGGGAATGAAAAACTGTTTTTT. Translated: CATSRAGTGNEKLFF.